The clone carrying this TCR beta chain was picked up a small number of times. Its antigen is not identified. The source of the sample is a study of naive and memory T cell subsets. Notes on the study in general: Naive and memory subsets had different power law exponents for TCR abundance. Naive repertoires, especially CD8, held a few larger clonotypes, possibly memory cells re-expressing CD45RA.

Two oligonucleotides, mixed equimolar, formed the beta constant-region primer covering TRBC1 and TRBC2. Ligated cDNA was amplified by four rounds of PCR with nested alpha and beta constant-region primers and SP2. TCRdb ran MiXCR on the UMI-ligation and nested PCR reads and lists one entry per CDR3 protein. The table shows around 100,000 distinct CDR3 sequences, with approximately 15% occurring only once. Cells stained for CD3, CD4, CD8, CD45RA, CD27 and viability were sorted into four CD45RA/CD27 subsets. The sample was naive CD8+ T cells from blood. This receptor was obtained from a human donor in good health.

Written as DNA, the CDR3 is TGTGCCAGCAGTGAAAGGACATCCTCCAATCAGCCCCAGCATTTT. It is translated as CASSERTSSNQPQHF. This chain connects TRBV2 to TRBJ1-5, with a weak D call TRBD1 (5 bases). The length of the CDR3 is 15 residues. The germline V gene has CDR1 SNHLY and CDR2 FYNNEI. V was trimmed by 2 bases and J by 3 bases, leaving 11 bases between them.